This entry concerns a single T cell receptor (beta chain). The target antigen is unknown. This was the immunoSEQ v3 assay. Survey-level samples got 1.5 million to 2.5 million read pairs; deep-level samples got about 4.5-6.5 million. Profiling relied on immunoSEQ multiplex PCR, and the TCRdb table lists in-frame clones only, not all of them. The data show roughly 54,000 clones, around nine tenths seen once. This sample is drawn from a study of TIL therapy for anti-PD-1-resistant metastatic lung cancer. Study in general: Tumors were harvested before any PD-1/PD-L1 blockade. General observations from the study: The cohort had more treatment-naive, never-smoker and oncogene-addicted patients than typical. The baseline peripheral repertoire was partially replaced by infused TIL clonotypes that later decayed.

This sample's time point: pre-treatment sample, taken before nivolumab and TIL therapy. Germline V gene data show CDR1 as SGHKS and CDR2 as YYEKEE (reference sequence). There are 14 residues in the CDR3. V was pared by 1 base and J by 0 bases, with 7 bases between. This clonotype was obtained from a person aged 25-85 years with non-small cell lung cancer. The chain links TRBV5-5 to TRBJ1-1; D not resolved. The starting material was blood, obtained at baseline. Here the CDR3 reads CASSLLPMNTEAFF. The CDR3 bases are TGTGCCAGCAGCTTGCTACCAATGAACACTGAAGCTTTCTTT.